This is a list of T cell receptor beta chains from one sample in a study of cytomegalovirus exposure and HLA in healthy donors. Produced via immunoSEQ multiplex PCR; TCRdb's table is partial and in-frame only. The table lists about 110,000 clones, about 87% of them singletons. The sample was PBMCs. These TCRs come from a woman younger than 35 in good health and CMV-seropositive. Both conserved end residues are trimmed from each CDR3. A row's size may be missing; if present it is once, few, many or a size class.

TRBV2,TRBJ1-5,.,ASSEQGLSNQPQH
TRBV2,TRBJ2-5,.,ARTGGRGTQY
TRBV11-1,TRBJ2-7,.,ASSLSGAPYEQY
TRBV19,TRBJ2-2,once,ASKDRKGGNTNTGELF
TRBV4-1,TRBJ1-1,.,ASSQGWSRDTEAF
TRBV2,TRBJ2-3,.,ASSPDAGGADTQY
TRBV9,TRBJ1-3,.,ASSVELTANPGNTIY
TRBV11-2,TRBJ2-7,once,ASSLGRTGTGSPYEQY
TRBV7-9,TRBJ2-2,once,ASRQRDRGPGELF
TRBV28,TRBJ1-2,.,ASSFTGGYT
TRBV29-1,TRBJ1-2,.,SARTGHYGYT
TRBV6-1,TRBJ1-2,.,ASNAGYGYT
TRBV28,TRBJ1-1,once,ASSPPVRRNTEAF
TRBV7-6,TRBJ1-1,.,ASSLGQALNTEAF
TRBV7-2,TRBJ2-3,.,ASSLSPAGATDTQY
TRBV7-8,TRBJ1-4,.,ASSSPGQPIPTNEKLF
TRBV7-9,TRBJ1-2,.,ASSGQGSAYGYT
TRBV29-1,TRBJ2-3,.,SADRQY
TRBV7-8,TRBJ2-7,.,ASSIRQGVYEQY
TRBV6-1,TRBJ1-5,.,ASSETGIQPQH
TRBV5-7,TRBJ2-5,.,ASGLRAGGRAQY
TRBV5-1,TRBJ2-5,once,ASSPGQAKETQY
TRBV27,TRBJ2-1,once,ASSLWDRGNEQF
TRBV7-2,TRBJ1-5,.,ASSLASGRAGQPQH
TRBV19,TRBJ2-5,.,ASNPRTSGGFETQY
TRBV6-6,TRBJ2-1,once,ASSSAGTGGVEQF
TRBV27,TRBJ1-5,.,ASSSSGNQPQH
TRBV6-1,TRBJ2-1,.,ASSPGTSGGSEQF
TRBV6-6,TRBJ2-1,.,ASSYEGEQLNEQF
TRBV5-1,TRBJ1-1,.,ASSLESAGHFNTEAF
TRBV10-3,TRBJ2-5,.,AISEAGQETQY
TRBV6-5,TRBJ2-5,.,ASSHGQFQETQY
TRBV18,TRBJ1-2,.,ASSPGANNYGYT
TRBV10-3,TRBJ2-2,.,AISEPIGELF
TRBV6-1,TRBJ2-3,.,ASSDGQGHTDTQY
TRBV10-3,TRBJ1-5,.,AISTGGAGQPQH
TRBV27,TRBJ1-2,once,ASSLSGQTYGYT
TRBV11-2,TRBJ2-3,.,ASSGGAGGTDTQY
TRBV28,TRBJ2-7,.,ASSLGGAGGTYEQY
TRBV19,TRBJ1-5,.,ASSMGARGSRNQPQH